This record covers a single TCR beta chain. What it binds is not known. The sample originates from a study of blood T cells in healthy people across ages. Study-level points and caveats: It was not known whether donors were CMV positive (a possible confounder of expanded clonotype changes). Diversity was higher, and naive CD4+ cells more numerous, in long-lived donors than in aged donors.

The authors ran a second PCR of roughly 6 to 11 cycles using a sample-barcoded 5' primer and a J-beta primer mix. A single record per CDR3 protein comes from TCRdb applying MiXCR to the 5' RACE reads. The sample has approximately 2,000,000 distinct CDR3 sequences, about 39% seen once; the top ten hold roughly 24%. In germline, CDR1 is SGHDN, CDR2 FVKESK. V gave up 4 bases and J gave up 3 bases; unmatched junction bases: 7. The CDR3 is 15 amino acids. The sequence came from a human donor in good health. The sequencing sample was made of blood. The V gene is TRBV14, the J gene TRBJ1-2; 8 bases align to TRBD1. This CDR3 is CASSLFGQGHYGYTF. CDR3 DNA sequence: TGTGCCAGCAGCCTCTTCGGACAGGGCCACTATGGCTACACCTTC.